This TCR beta chain was documented in a study of blood T cells in healthy people across ages. Alongside a J-beta primer mix, a sample-barcoded 5' primer served in a second PCR lasting about 7 to 12 cycles. Each sample provided no less than 2.5 million CDR3-containing paired-end reads. TCRdb passed the 5' RACE reads through MiXCR, listing each CDR3 protein once. The sample holds about 1,000,000 distinct CDR3 sequences; roughly 45% are singletons and the top ten take approximately 17%. V lost 4 bases and J lost 0, with 11 bases in between. Per the germline V gene, CDR1 is LGHDT and CDR2 is YNNKEL (reference sequence). The CDR3 is made up of 15 amino acids. The study, taken as a whole, reports: The study found more naive CD4+ cells and higher diversity in long-lived than aged donors.

This clonotype was seen many times. Its specificity is not known. Sequenced material: blood. This TCR derives from a woman aged 55-69 years in good health. The J gene is TRBJ2-3, the V gene TRBV3-1, with D tentatively TRBD1 or TRBD2 (5 bases each). Here the CDR3 DNA reads TGTGCCAGCAGCCCTACCTGGGACAGCACAGATACGCAGTATTTT. Translated, it gives CASSPTWDSTDTQYF.